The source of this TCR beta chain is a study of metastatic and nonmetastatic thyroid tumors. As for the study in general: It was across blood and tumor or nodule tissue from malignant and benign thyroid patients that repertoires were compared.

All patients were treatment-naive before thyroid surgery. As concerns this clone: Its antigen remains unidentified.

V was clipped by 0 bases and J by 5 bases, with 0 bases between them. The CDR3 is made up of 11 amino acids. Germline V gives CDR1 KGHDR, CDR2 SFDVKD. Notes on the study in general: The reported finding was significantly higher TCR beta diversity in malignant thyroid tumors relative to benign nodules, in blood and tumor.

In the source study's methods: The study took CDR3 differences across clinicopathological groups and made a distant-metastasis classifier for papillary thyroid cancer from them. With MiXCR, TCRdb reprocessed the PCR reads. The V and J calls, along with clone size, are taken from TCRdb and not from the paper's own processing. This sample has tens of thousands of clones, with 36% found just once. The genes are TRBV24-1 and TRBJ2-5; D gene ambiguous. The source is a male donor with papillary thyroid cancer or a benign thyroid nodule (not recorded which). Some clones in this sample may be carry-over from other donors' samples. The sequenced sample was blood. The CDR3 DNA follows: TGTGCCACCAGTGATTTGGAGACCCAGTACTTC. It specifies CATSDLETQYF.